The rows below give T cell receptor beta chains drawn from one sample of a study of technical replicates of blood from a handful of donors. TCRdb's copy holds only in-frame clones and misses some; the assay was immunoSEQ multiplex PCR. This sample has roughly 100,000 clones, with about 96% found just once. Sample: T cells isolated from PBMCs. These receptors came from a human donor in good health. Both conserved end residues are trimmed from each CDR3.

V,CDR3
TRBV25-1,ASSENSPEAF
TRBV6-1,ASSGDWGQGNQPQH
TRBV28,ASRTGTIFFAF
TRBV10-3,AISDSGLGSYEQY
TRBV7-9,ASSFGGATEAF
TRBV7-9,ASSWGLAGALGSYNEQF
TRBV14,ASSRQNYGYT
TRBV29-1,SVRDRGLLEQF
TRBV7-8,ASSLRLTKTEQY
TRBV28,ASSFPPGVNTEAF
TRBV9,ASSFGQDATNEKLF
TRBV19,ASSIAGQGAHGYT
TRBV5-8,ASSLGGDSGNTIY
TRBV4-1,ASSQVMRGGSNYGYT
TRBV9,ASSVAGRGTFYEQY
TRBV25-1,ASSVIGGHQPQH
TRBV10-3,AINNPGQGPGELF
TRBV6-1,ASSLTVYSNQPQH
TRBV30,AWAVPLSLLAKNIQY
TRBV4-2,ASSQARIAGIAMDEQF
TRBV28,ASSFAQSGY
TRBV23-1,ASSQLQGFSPSMVQPQH
TRBV28,ASSIGATYEQY
TRBV7-9,ASRQDRATEAF
TRBV30,AWSAGNYGYT
TRBV5-1,ASSLDQGREKLF
TRBV11-3,ASSQDPTYEQY
TRBV19,ASSIDRWQGHEKLF
TRBV5-1,ASSPPTDQETQY
TRBV6-6,ASNREGGPDTQY
TRBV27,ASSFIREKYNEQF
TRBV2,ASKNDYNTEAF
TRBV5-1,ASSPPRTGENLNFMNTEAF
TRBV9,ASSVGEGGLYNEQF
TRBV21-1,ASSKDQRERETQY
TRBV27,ASSSSYGYT
TRBV7-6,ASSLVEYNEQF
TRBV7-2,ASSLSRDGTEAF
TRBV2,ASSALTGNNEQF
TRBV28,ASSSVRLAGGDIQY
TRBV7-9,ASSRTVNEQF
TRBV19,ASSGSGLLYEQY
TRBV5-1,ASSPLQGTAGNTIY
TRBV15,ATSRGMLAGGSTKQY
TRBV25-1,ASSEEDQPQH
TRBV27,ASRTDRDGYEQY
TRBV9,ASSPRGSSGRITSTDTQY
TRBV6-1,ASSDPGQDTEAF
TRBV4-1,ASSSPLVGVEQF
TRBV15,ATSPRETVATNEKLF
TRBV19,ASSIISGTITDTQY
TRBV30,AWSRNYYEQY
TRBV7-8,ASSRGLMYEQY
TRBV11-2,ASSPGTSWREQY
TRBV11-2,ASSSDSYEQY